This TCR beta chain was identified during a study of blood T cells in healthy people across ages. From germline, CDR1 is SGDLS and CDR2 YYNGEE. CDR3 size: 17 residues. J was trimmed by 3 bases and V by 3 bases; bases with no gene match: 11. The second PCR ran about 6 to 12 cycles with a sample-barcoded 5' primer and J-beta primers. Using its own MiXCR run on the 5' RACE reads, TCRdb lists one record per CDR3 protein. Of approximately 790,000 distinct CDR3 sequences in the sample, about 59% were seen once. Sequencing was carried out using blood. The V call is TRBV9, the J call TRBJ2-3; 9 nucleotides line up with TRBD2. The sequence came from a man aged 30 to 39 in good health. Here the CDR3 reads CASSEGASSGDTDTQYF. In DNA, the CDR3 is TGTGCCAGCAGCGAGGGGGCATCTAGCGGGGATACAGATACGCAGTATTTT. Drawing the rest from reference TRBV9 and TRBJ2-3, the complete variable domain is DSGVTQTPKHLITATGQRVTLRCSPRSGDLSVYWYQQSLDQGLQFLIQYYNGEERAKGNILERFSAQQFPDLHSELNLSSLELGDSALYFCASSEGASSGDTDTQYFGPGTRLTVL.